These T cell receptor beta chains were read from a single sample in a study of T-cell reconstitution after alpha-beta-depleted transplantation in children. TCRdb re-called the PCR reads with MiXCR, one entry per CDR3 protein. The sample consists of approximately 170,000 distinct CDR3 sequences, approximately 10% of them appearing once. Sequences were derived from PBMCs, sampled before TCRalphabeta/CD19-depleted stem cell transplant. These receptors were taken from a boy aged 2 to 10 with acute myeloid leukemia, due to receive a stem cell transplant. Each CDR3 is given with its conserved first and last residue. A D gene is named only where the DNA matches it firmly. Where a row states a size, it is once, few, many or the class of an expanded clone; other rows omit it.

D	size	J	V	length	DNA	CDR3
TRBD2	-	TRBJ2-7	TRBV30	14	TGTGCCTACAGATTAGCGGGGAACTCCTACGAGCAGTACTTC	CAYRLAGNSYEQYF
TRBD2	many	TRBJ2-1	TRBV20-1	13	TGCAGTGCTAGGACTAGCGGGAGGGAAGAGCAGTTCTTC	CSARTSGREEQFF
-	many	TRBJ2-7	TRBV30	11	TGTGCCTGGAGCCTGGTAAACGAGCAGTACTTC	CAWSLVNEQYF
-	many	TRBJ1-1	TRBV4-2	12	TGTGCCAGCAGTCATCAGGGCTCTGAAGCTTTCTTT	CASSHQGSEAFF
TRBD1	many	TRBJ2-7	TRBV12-3/TRBV12-4	14	TGTGCCAGCAGGCTAGGACAGGGTGCCTACGAGCAGTACTTC	CASRLGQGAYEQYF
-	many	TRBJ2-5	TRBV4-1	13	TGCGCCAGCAGCCAAGGCTCAAGGGAGACCCAGTACTTC	CASSQGSRETQYF
-	many	TRBJ2-2	TRBV20-1	13	TGCAGTGCTAAACTAGCGAACACCGGGGAGCTGTTTTTT	CSAKLANTGELFF
-	many	TRBJ1-1	TRBV5-1	13	TGCGCCAGCAGCTTGGCCGGGGGGTCTGAAGCTTTCTTT	CASSLAGGSEAFF
-	many	TRBJ1-5	TRBV5-6	14	TGTGCCAGCAGCTGGGGAGGGGGACGTCAGCCCCAGCATTTT	CASSWGGGRQPQHF
TRBD1	many	TRBJ2-1	TRBV5-1	16	TGCGCCAGCAGCTTTTCCGAGGGGGCGCCGTACAATGAGCAGTTCTTC	CASSFSEGAPYNEQFF
-	many	TRBJ1-2	TRBV6-1	12	TGTGCCAGCAGTTCTGATAGACAGCCGGTCGCCTTC	CASSSDRQPVAF
-	many	TRBJ2-1	TRBV24-1	15	TGTGCCACCAGACAAGGCAGGACGGATAACAATGAGCAGTTCTTC	CATRQGRTDNNEQFF
-	-	TRBJ2-4	TRBV11-1	14	TGTGCCAGCAGCTCGACAGTAGCCAAAAACATTCAGTACTTC	CASSSTVAKNIQYF
TRBD2	many	TRBJ2-7	TRBV28	15	TGTGCCAGCAGTTTACCCGCTAGCGGACCCTACGAGCAGTACTTC	CASSLPASGPYEQYF
-	many	TRBJ1-1	TRBV29-1	13	TGCAGCGTTTTGAAACAGGGAGGCACTGAAGCTTTCTTT	CSVLKQGGTEAFF
-	few	TRBJ1-2	TRBV20-1	13	TGCAGTGCTAGCCCCTTGGGAAACCATGGCTACACCTTC	CSASPLGNHGYTF
-	-	TRBJ2-4	TRBV28	14	TGTGCCAGCACCTCCGGGAAGGGAAAAAACATTAAGTACTTC	CASTSGKGKNIKYF
TRBD2	many	TRBJ2-2	TRBV20-1	16	TGCAGTGCTAGAGATCGTGCTAGCGGGAACACCGGGGAGCTGTTTTTT	CSARDRASGNTGELFF
-	-	TRBJ2-1	TRBV28	16	TGTGCCAGCAGTTTTCACGGGGCAAGCTCCTACAATGAGCAGTTCTTC	CASSFHGASSYNEQFF
-	many	TRBJ1-6	TRBV25-1	16	TGTGCCAGCAGTGCAACAGGGAGCTCCTATAATTCACCCCTCCACTTT	CASSATGSSYNSPLHF
TRBD2	-	TRBJ2-5	TRBV13	16	TGTGCCAGCAGCACCCGACTAGCGGGGGTGGGTGAGACCCAGTACTTC	CASSTRLAGVGETQYF
-	many	TRBJ1-4	TRBV18	16	TGTGCCAGCTCACCAGAAAAGGGGTCAACTAATGAAAAACTGTTTTTT	CASSPEKGSTNEKLFF
TRBD1	many	TRBJ2-5	TRBV12-3/TRBV12-4	15	TGTGCCAGCAGTCACGGGACAGGGGGCGAAGAGACCCAGTACTTC	CASSHGTGGEETQYF
TRBD2	-	TRBJ2-7	TRBV30	14	TGTGCCTGGAGGGGGGAACTAGCGGGATTTGAGCAGTACTTC	CAWRGELAGFEQYF
-	many	TRBJ1-5	TRBV2	14	TGTGCCAGCAGTTCCGACAGGAGGGGTCAGCCCCAGCATTTT	CASSSDRRGQPQHF
-	many	TRBJ2-6	TRBV20-1	15	TGCAGTGCGCCCTTCCTAGCCACTGGGGCCAACGTCCTGACTTTC	CSAPFLATGANVLTF
-	many	TRBJ1-3	TRBV12-3/TRBV12-4	13	TGTGCCAGCCGCGGGGGAACCGGAAACACCATATATTTT	CASRGGTGNTIYF
-	many	TRBJ1-6	TRBV5-6	14	TGTGCCAGCAGCTTGACAGGGCTACCTCTACCCCTCCACTTT	CASSLTGLPLPLHF
TRBD2	many	TRBJ2-7	TRBV20-1	17	TGCAGTGCTAGTAAGACTAGCGGAGGAATTCCTACGGCCGAGCAGTACTTC	CSASKTSGGIPTAEQYF
TRBD2	many	TRBJ2-3	TRBV12-3/TRBV12-4	15	TGTGCCAGCAGTTTGGAGCGGGAGTTCCCAGATACGCAGTATTTT	CASSLEREFPDTQYF
-	many	TRBJ2-4	TRBV5-6	15	TGTGCCAGCAGCAGGAGACAGTTAGCCAAAAACATTCAGTACTTC	CASSRRQLAKNIQYF
-	many	TRBJ1-1	TRBV15	12	TGTGCCACCAGACAGGGTATCGCTGAAGCTTTCTTT	CATRQGIAEAFF
-	many	TRBJ2-7	TRBV6-4	14	TGTGCCAGCAGTGATTGTCAGGGAGGCTACGAGCAGTACTTC	CASSDCQGGYEQYF
-	many	TRBJ2-1	TRBV20-1	14	TGCAGTGCTACCTCGGGACAAGCCAACAATGAGCAGTTCTTC	CSATSGQANNEQFF
TRBD1	many	TRBJ1-1	TRBV12-3/TRBV12-4	15	TGTGCCAGCAGACAAGGGACAGGAGGGTACACTGAAGCTTTCTTT	CASRQGTGGYTEAFF
TRBD2	many	TRBJ2-1	TRBV12-3/TRBV12-4	15	TGTGCCAGCAGTTATAGACTAGCGGGGAACAATGAGCAGTTCTTC	CASSYRLAGNNEQFF
TRBD2	many	TRBJ2-7	TRBV4-1	15	TGCGCCAGCAGCCAAGAGCAGCGGGGGGCCTACGAGCAGTACTTC	CASSQEQRGAYEQYF
TRBD2	many	TRBJ2-6	TRBV20-1	18	TGCAGTGCTACCCCCCCTAGCGGGACCCCCTCTGGGGCCAACGTCCTGACTTTC	CSATPPSGTPSGANVLTF
TRBD2	many	TRBJ2-7	TRBV5-5	15	TGTGCCAGCAGCTTGTTCGGCGGGAGGGCCCACGAGCAGTACTTC	CASSLFGGRAHEQYF
-	many	TRBJ1-6	TRBV12-3/TRBV12-4	15	TGTGCCAGCAGCCCTGGGCGGCCTAGGGAATCACCCCTCCACTTT	CASSPGRPRESPLHF
TRBD1	many	TRBJ2-5	TRBV7-9	16	TGTGCCAGCAGCTCGGCGACAGGGCCCCACCCAGAGACCCAGTACTTC	CASSSATGPHPETQYF
TRBD2	many	TRBJ2-1	TRBV20-1	14	TGCAGTGCCCAGCGGGGTACTATTTACAATGAGCAGTTCTTC	CSAQRGTIYNEQFF